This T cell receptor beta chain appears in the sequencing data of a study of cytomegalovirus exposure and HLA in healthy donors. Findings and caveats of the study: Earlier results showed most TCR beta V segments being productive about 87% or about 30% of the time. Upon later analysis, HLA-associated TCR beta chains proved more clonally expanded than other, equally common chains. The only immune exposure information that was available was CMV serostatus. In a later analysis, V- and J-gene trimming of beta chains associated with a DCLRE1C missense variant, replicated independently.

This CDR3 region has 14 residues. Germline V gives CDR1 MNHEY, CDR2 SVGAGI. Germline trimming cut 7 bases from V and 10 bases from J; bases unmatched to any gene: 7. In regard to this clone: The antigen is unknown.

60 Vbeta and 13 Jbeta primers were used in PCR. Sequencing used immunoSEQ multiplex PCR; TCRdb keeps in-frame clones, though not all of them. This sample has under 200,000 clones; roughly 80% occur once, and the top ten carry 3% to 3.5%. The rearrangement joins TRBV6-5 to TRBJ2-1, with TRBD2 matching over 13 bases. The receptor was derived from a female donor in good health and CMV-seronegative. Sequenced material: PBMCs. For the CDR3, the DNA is TGTGCCAGCACACCGGGACTAGCGGGGAAGGAGCAGTTCTTC. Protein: CASTPGLAGKEQFF.